The 5 T cell receptor beta chains given below trace back to one sample, sequenced in a study of CD8 T cells in ankylosing spondylitis. Whole-study findings and limits: Characteristic of ankylosing spondylitis blood, it appeared, was a TCR beta motif comprising roughly eight highly homologous variants.

TCRdb called the 5' RACE reads again in MiXCR, with one record for every CDR3 protein. The table includes around 770,000 distinct CDR3 sequences, about 10% detected once. What these receptors recognize is not known. The sample consisted of blood, either unsorted or a sorted T cell fraction (not recorded which). The receptors derive from a male donor with ankylosing spondylitis.

The chain is built from TRBV4-2 and TRBJ1-2, with 10 bases matching TRBD1. Trimming cost V 4 bases and J 3 bases; bases outside gene matches: 8. The germline V gene has CDR1 LGHNA and CDR2 YNFKEQ. The CDR3 has 16 amino acids. Here the CDR3 DNA reads TGTGCCAGCAGCCTGGGACAGGGGACAAGTGACTATGGCTACACCTTC. This sequence encodes CASSLGQGTSDYGYTF.

This clonotype has just a few counts. The chain links TRBV18 to TRBJ1-2; D uncertain. This CDR3 is built from 15 residues. V was pared by 3 bases and J by 4 bases, with 15 bases between. In germline, CDR1 is KGHSH, CDR2 LQKENI. This CDR3 is CASSPAEDRTYGYTF. CDR3 sequence (DNA): TGTGCCAGCTCACCGGCGGAGGACCGAACCTATGGCTACACCTTC.

This clonotype was detected only a few times. The V and J genes are TRBV6-5 and TRBJ2-2, with D tentatively TRBD1 or TRBD2 (5 bases each). The germline V and J ends were trimmed by 0 bases and 5 bases, with 10 bases remaining between them. The CDR3 spans 15 residues. Germline CDR1 is MNHEY and CDR2 is SVGAGI. CDR3 DNA: TGTGCCAGCAGTTACTCGGGACCACGGACCGGGGAGCTGTTTTTT. It encodes CASSYSGPRTGELFF.

V usage is TRBV24-1 and J usage is TRBJ2-2; D unresolved. Between the trimmed V and J ends, which lost 9 bases and 0 bases, there was a span of 10 bases. Germline lookup yields CDR1 KGHDR and CDR2 SFDVKD. This CDR3 contains 14 residues. CDR3 loop: CATSARSNTGELFF. In nucleotides, the CDR3 is TGTGCCACCTCCGCCCGATCGAACACCGGGGAGCTGTTTTTT.

The chain joins TRBV4-3 to TRBJ1-2, with a possible D match to TRBD1 (6 bases). There are 15 residues in the CDR3. Germline V lookup: CDR1 LGHNA, CDR2 YSLEER. Trimming removed 1 base at V and 0 bases at J, with 9 bases between. This CDR3 reads CASSQGGQPNYGYTF. DNA for the CDR3: TGCGCCAGCAGCCAAGGGGGACAACCTAACTATGGCTACACCTTC.